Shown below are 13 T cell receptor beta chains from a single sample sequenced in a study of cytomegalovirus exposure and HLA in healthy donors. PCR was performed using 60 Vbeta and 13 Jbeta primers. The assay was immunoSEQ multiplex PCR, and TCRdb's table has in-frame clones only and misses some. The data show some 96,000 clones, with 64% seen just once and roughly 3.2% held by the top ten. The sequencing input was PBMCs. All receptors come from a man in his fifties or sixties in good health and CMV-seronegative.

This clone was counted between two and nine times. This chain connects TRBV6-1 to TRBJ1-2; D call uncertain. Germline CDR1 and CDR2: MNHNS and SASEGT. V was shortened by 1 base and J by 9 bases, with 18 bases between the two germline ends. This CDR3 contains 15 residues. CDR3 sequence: CASSEVGFGRESYTF. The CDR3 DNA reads TGTGCCAGCAGTGAAGTTGGGTTCGGGAGGGAAAGCTACACCTTC.

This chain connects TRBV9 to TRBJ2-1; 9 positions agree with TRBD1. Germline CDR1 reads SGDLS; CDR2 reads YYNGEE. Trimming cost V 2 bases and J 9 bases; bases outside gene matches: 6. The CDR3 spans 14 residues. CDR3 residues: CASSVGTGNSEQFF. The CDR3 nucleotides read TGTGCCAGCAGCGTCGGGACAGGGAATAGTGAGCAGTTCTTC.

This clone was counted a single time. The CDR3 loop is CASCLAGSATNEKLFF. DNA of the CDR3: TGTGCCAGCTGCCTAGCGGGTTCGGCGACAAATGAAAAACTGTTTTTT. The V and J genes are TRBV28 and TRBJ1-4; no definite D call. The CDR3 sequence is 16 residues long. Germline CDR1 and CDR2: MDHEN and SYDVKM. V lost 8 bases, J lost 5 bases, and 21 bases lay in between.

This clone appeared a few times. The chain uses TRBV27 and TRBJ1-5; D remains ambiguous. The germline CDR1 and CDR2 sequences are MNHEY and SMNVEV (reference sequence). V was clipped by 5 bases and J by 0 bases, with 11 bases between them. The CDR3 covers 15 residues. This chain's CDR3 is CASSVDMYSNQPQHF. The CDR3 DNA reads TGTGCCAGCAGTGTAGACATGTATAGCAATCAGCCCCAGCATTTT.

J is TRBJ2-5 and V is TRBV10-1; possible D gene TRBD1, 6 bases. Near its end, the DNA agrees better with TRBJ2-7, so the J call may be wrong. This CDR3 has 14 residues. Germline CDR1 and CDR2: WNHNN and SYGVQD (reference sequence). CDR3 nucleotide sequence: TGCGCCAGCAGTGAGGCAGGGGAAGGCTACGAGCAGTACTTC. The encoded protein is CASSEAGEGYEQYF.

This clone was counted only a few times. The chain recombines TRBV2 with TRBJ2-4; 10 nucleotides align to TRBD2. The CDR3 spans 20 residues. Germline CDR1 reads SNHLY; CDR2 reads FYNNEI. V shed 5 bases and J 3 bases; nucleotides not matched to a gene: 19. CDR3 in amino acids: CASSRATSGSSIAVKNIQYF. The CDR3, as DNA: TGTGCCAGCAGTCGCGCGACTAGCGGGTCCTCCATCGCAGTCAAAAACATTCAGTACTTC.

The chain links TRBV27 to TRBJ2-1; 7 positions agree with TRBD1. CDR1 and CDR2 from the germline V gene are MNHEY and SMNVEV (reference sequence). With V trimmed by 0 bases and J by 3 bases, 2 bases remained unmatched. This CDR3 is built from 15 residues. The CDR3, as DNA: TGTGCCAGCAGTTTATCGACAGGGTTCTACAATGAGCAGTTCTTC. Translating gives CASSLSTGFYNEQFF.

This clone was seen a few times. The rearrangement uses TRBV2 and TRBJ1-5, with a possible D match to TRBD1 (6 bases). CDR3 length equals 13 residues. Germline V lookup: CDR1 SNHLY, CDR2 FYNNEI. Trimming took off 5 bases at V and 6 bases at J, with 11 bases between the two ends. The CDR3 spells CASSRDNPQPQHF. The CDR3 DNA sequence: TGTGCCAGCAGTCGGGACAACCCTCAGCCCCAGCATTTT.

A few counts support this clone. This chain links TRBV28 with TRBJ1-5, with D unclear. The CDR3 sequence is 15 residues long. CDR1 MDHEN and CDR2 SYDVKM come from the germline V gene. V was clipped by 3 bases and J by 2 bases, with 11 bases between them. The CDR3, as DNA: TGTGCCAGCAGTTTGGCACTCAGGCGCAATCAGCCCCAGCATTTT. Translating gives CASSLALRRNQPQHF. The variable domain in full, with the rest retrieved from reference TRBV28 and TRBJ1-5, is DVKVTQSSRYLVKRTGEKVFLECVQDMDHENMFWYRQDPGLGLRLIYFSYDVKMKEKGDIPEGYSVSREKKERFSLILESASTNQTSMYLCASSLALRRNQPQHFGDGTRLSIL.

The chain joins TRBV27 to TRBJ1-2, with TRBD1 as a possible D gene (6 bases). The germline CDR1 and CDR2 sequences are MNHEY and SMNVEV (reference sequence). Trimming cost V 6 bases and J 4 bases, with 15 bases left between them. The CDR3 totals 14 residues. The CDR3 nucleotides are TGTGCCAGCAGGCCAAGGACAGCAGGCTATGGCTACACCTTC. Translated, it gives CASRPRTAGYGYTF.

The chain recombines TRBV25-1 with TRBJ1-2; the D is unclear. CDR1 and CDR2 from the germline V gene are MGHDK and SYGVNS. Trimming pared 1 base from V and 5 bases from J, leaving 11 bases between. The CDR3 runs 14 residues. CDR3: CASSESGRSYGYTF. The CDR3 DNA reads TGTGCCAGCAGTGAATCGGGGAGATCATATGGCTACACCTTC.

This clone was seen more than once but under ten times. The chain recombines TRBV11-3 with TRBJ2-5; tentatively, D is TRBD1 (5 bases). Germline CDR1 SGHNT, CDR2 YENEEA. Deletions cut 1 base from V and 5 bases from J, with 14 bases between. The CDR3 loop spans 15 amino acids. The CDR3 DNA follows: TGTGCCAGCAGCTTAGCCCAGGGTCATAGTGAGACCCAGTACTTC. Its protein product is CASSLAQGHSETQYF. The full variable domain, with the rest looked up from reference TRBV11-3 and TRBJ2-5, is EAGVVQSPRYKIIEKKQPVAFWCNPISGHNTLYWYLQNLGQGPELLIRYENEEAVDDSQLPKDRFSAERLKGVDSTLKIQPAELGDSAVYLCASSLAQGHSETQYFGPGTRLLVL.

The CDR3 spells CASSLAGSGRGYEQYF. The CDR3 DNA is TGCGCCAGCAGCTTGGCGGGGAGCGGGAGGGGGTACGAGCAGTACTTC. V and J are TRBV5-1 and TRBJ2-7, with 10 bases identical to TRBD2. Germline V lookup: CDR1 SGHRS, CDR2 YFSETQ. This CDR3 region has 16 residues. V lost 0 bases to trimming and J lost 4 bases; unmatched junction nucleotides: 7.